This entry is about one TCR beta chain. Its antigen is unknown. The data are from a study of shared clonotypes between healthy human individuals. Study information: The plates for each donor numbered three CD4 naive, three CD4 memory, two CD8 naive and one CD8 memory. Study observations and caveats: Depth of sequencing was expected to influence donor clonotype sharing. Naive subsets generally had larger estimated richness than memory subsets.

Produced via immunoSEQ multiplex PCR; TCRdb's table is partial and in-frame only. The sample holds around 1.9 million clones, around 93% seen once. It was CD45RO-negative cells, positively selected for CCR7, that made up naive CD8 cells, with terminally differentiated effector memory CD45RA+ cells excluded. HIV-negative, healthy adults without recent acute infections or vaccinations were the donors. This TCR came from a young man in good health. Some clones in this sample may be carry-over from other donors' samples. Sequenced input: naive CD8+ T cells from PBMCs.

CDR3 residues: CATPYLNTEAFF. CDR3 DNA: TGTGCCACCCCGTACCTGAACACTGAAGCTTTCTTT. The rearrangement links TRBV19 to TRBJ1-1; D is uncertain. Germline CDR1 reads LNHDA; CDR2 reads SQIVND (reference sequence). The CDR3 extends over 12 amino acids. V was pared by 10 bases and J by 0 bases, with 9 bases between.